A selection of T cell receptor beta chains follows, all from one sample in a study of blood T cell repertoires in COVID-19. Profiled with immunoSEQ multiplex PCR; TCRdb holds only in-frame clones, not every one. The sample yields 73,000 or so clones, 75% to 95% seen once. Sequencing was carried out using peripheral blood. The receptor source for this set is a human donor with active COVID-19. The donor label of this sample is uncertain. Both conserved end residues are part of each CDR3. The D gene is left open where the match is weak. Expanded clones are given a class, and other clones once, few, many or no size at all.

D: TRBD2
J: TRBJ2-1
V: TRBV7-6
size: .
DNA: TGTGCCAGCAGCTTAGAACCGGGACTAGCGTCCAATGAGCAGTTCTTC
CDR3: CASSLEPGLASNEQFF

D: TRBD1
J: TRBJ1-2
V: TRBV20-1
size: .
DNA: TGCAGTGCTGCGGGACAGGACTACACCTTC
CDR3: CSAAGQDYTF

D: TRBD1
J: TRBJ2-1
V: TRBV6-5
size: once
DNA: TGTGCCAGCAGTTACAGACAGGGGGGTAATCATGAGCAGTTCTTC
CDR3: CASSYRQGGNHEQFF

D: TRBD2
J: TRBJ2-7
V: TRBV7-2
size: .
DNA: TGTGCCAGCAGATTTAGCGGGAGCGACGAGCAGTACTTC
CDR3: CASRFSGSDEQYF

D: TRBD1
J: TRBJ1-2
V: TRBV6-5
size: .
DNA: TGTGCCAGCAGTTACCGAAACAGGGGGCGGGAGGGCTACACCTTC
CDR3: CASSYRNRGREGYTF

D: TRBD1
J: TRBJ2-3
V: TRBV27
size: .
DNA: TGTGCCAGCAGTTTCGACAGGGCGCAAGATACGCAGTATTTT
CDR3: CASSFDRAQDTQYF

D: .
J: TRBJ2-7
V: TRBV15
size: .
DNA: TGTGCCACCAGCAGAGATCAGGACTTTTACGAGCAGTACTTC
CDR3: CATSRDQDFYEQYF

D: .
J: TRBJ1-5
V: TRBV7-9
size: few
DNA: TGTGCCAGCAGCCCTGACAGGAACAATCAGCCCCAGCATTTT
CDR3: CASSPDRNNQPQHF

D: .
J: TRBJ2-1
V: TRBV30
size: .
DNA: TGTGCCTGGGGGGCCCCGGAGCTAGCAATCGATGAGCAGTTCTTC
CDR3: CAWGAPELAIDEQFF

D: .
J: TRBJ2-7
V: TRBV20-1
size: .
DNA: TGCAGTGCAGTCAGGGGCGAGCAGTACTTC
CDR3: CSAVRGEQYF

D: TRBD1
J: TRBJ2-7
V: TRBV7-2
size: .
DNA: TGTGCCAGCAGCCGAGGGACAGCCTACGAGCAGTACTTC
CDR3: CASSRGTAYEQYF

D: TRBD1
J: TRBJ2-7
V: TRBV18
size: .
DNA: TGTGCCAGCTCATCGACAGGGGACAGCTCCTACGAGCAGTACTTC
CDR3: CASSSTGDSSYEQYF

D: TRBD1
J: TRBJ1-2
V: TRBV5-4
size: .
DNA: TGTGCCAGCAGCTTGAACCAGGGGACAGGAGGCTACACCTTC
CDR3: CASSLNQGTGGYTF

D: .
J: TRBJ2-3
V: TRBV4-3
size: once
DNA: TGCGCCAGCAGCCAGGCATGGTATCGTTCTAGCACAGATACGCAGTATTTT
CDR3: CASSQAWYRSSTDTQYF

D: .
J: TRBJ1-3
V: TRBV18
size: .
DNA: TGTGCCAGCTCACCACCGGGGGGGGCCTCTGGAAACACCATATATTTT
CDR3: CASSPPGGASGNTIYF

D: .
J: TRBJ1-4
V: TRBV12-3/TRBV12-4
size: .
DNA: TGTGCCAGCAAAGGGGCAACTAATGAAAAACTGTTTTTT
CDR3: CASKGATNEKLFF

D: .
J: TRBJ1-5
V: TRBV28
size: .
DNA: TGTGCCAGCAGTTTCGGGGGAGCAGGCAATCAGCCCCAGCATTTT
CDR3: CASSFGGAGNQPQHF

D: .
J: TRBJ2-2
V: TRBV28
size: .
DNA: TGTGCCAGCAGTTTACAGGGAGGATCGTCCGGGGAGCTGTTTTTT
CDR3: CASSLQGGSSGELFF

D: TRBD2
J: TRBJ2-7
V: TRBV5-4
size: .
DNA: TGTGCCAGCAGCCGGGGACTAGCCTCCTACGAGCAGTACTTC
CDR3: CASSRGLASYEQYF

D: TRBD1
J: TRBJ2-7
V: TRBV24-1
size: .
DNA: TGTGCCACCAGTGACCGGGGACAGGGCGACAAGCAGTACTTC
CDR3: CATSDRGQGDKQYF

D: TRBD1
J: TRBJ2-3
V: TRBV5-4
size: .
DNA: TGTGCCAGCAGCCCCCAGGGGGCGGTGGATACGCAGTATTTT
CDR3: CASSPQGAVDTQYF

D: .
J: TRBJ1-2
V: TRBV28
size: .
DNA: TGTGCCATCCCTTCAGGGGCCACCTATGGCTACACCTTC
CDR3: CAIPSGATYGYTF

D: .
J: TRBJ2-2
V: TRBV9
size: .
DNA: TGTGCCAGCAGCGTGAACGGCGGCGCGAACACCGGGGAGCTGTTTTTT
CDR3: CASSVNGGANTGELFF

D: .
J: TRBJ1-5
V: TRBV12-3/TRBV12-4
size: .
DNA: TGTGCCAGCAGTGAACAACGAGGCTTGGCCCAGCATTTT
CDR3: CASSEQRGLAQHF

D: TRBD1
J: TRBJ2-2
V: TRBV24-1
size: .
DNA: TGTGCCACCAGTGATTTGAGGACAGGGGCGAACACCGGGGAGCTGTTTTTT
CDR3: CATSDLRTGANTGELFF

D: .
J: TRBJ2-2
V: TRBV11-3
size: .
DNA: TGTGCCAGCAGCTTAGGGACTCAAACCGGGGAGCTGTTTTTT
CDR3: CASSLGTQTGELFF

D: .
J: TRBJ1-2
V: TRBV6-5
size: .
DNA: TGTGCCAGCAGTTACGGGTCCCAAGGAGGGTATGGCTACACCTTC
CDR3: CASSYGSQGGYGYTF

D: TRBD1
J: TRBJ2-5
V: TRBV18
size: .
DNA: TGTGCCAGCTCTCCGACCGGGACAGGGTTTAGTCAGACCCAGTACTTC
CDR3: CASSPTGTGFSQTQYF

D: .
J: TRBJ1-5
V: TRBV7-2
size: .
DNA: TGTGCCAGCAGCTTGGTTGGCACTAGCTTCCAGCCCCAGCATTTT
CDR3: CASSLVGTSFQPQHF

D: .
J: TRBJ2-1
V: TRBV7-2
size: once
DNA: TGTGCCAGCAGCTCCCCTGGCGGGACCAGAAATGAGCAGTTCTTC
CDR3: CASSSPGGTRNEQFF

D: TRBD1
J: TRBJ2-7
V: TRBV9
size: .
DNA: TGTGCCAGCAGTGGGACAGAAACCTACGAGCAGTACTTC
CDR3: CASSGTETYEQYF

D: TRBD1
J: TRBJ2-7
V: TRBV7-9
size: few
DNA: TGTGCCAGCAGCCGGGGAGGGACAGGGCCCTACGAGCAGTACTTC
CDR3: CASSRGGTGPYEQYF

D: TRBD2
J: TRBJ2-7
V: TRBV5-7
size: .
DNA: TGTGCCAGCAGCGGACATAGCGGGAGGATCTACGAGCAGTACTTC
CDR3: CASSGHSGRIYEQYF

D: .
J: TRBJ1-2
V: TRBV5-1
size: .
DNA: TGCGCCAGCAGCTTGGACAGGATCTATGGCTACACCTTC
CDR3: CASSLDRIYGYTF

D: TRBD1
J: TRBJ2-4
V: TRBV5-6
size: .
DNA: TGTGCCAGCAGCTTTTACAGGGGGGCCAAAAACATTCAGTACTTC
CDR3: CASSFYRGAKNIQYF

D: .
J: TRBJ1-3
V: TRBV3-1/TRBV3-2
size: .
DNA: TGTGCCAGCAGCCAACTAACAGGGGGAAACACCATATATTTT
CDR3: CASSQLTGGNTIYF

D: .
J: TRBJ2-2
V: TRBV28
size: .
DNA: TGTGCCAGCAGCAGGGGATACACCGGGGAGCTGTTTTTT
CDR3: CASSRGYTGELFF